These T cell receptor beta chains were read from a single sample in a study of T cells in localized non-small cell lung cancer. Measured with immunoSEQ multiplex PCR; TCRdb has only the in-frame clones, and not every one. The sample has some 80,000 clones, roughly four fifths seen once. Specimen: peripheral blood, collected before any cancer treatment. These receptors originate from a man aged 40-75 years with stage I lung adenocarcinoma. The CDR3 runs from the conserved cysteine through the conserved F or W. The order of the fields is CDR3 DNA, CDR3 protein, D gene, V gene, J gene, clone size. D genes are given only for firm matches. Expanded clones get a size class; other rows say once, few or many, or leave the size out.

TGTGCCAGCAGGCCGGCGGTTTACGCTGAAGCTTTCTTT	CASRPAVYAEAFF	NA	TRBV6-5	TRBJ1-1	few
TGTGCCTCGGACCAGGGCGCAGATACGCAGTATTTT	CASDQGADTQYF	NA	TRBV6-1	TRBJ2-3	NA
TGTGCCAGCAACCCCCGTGAGGTAGGTAGCTTCAATGAGCAGTTCTTC	CASNPREVGSFNEQFF	NA	TRBV7-3	TRBJ2-1	NA
TGTGCCAGCTCACCGACAGGAGGGCAGCCCCAGCATTTT	CASSPTGGQPQHF	NA	TRBV18	TRBJ1-5	NA
TGTGCCAGCGCAAGCGGGAGGAGTTACGAGCAGTACTTC	CASASGRSYEQYF	TRBD2	TRBV7-3	TRBJ2-7	NA
TGTGCCAGCAGCACCGGACTAGCTTACAATGAGCAGTTCTTC	CASSTGLAYNEQFF	TRBD2	TRBV5-6	TRBJ2-1	NA
TGTGCCAGCAGCTCACGACAGGGTAGGACAGATACGCAGTATTTT	CASSSRQGRTDTQYF	TRBD1	TRBV7-2	TRBJ2-3	NA
TGTGCCAGCACCCCCGATCGGGGGCGTAATTCACCCCTCCACTTT	CASTPDRGRNSPLHF	NA	TRBV7-2	TRBJ1-6	NA
TGCGCCAGCAGCCACGGACTAGCGGGAGAGGTTGCAGATACGCAGTATTTT	CASSHGLAGEVADTQYF	TRBD2	TRBV4-1	TRBJ2-3	NA
TGTGCCAGCACCTTTATTGACCGGGGGCGCGAGCAGTACTTC	CASTFIDRGREQYF	NA	TRBV7-8	TRBJ2-7	NA
TGTGCCAGCAGTGCCCGGGACAGGGGGCAATGGCCCCAGCATTTT	CASSARDRGQWPQHF	TRBD1	TRBV6-6	TRBJ1-5	NA
TGTGCCAGCAGTTTAAATGGCTATGGCTACACCTTC	CASSLNGYGYTF	NA	TRBV28	TRBJ1-2	NA
TGTGCCAGCAAAAGGGGGAGGAATGAAGCTTTCTTT	CASKRGRNEAFF	NA	TRBV27	TRBJ1-1	once
TGCGCCAGCAGCCCCTTCGCGGGGGAAACTAATGAAAAACTGTTTTTT	CASSPFAGETNEKLFF	NA	TRBV4-3	TRBJ1-4	once
TGTGCCAGCAGTTCGTTGGCCCACAAGACTGAAGCTTTCTTT	CASSSLAHKTEAFF	NA	TRBV6-5	TRBJ1-1	NA
TGTGCCAGCAGTTACGCGGCAGGGGCAGGGAACACCATATATTTT	CASSYAAGAGNTIYF	NA	TRBV6-5	TRBJ1-3	once
TGTGCCATCAGTGCAGGCACAGGGGGCTTGGACGCTTTCTTT	CAISAGTGGLDAFF	TRBD1	TRBV10-3	TRBJ1-1	once
TGTGCCAGCTCACAGCCTAATGAAAAACTGTTTTTT	CASSQPNEKLFF	NA	TRBV18	TRBJ1-4	NA
TGCAGCGTTAAACAGCCACCCTATGGCTACACCTTC	CSVKQPPYGYTF	NA	TRBV29-1	TRBJ1-2	few
TGTGCCAGCAGTTTAGTGGGACGGCCTCTAAATGAGCAGTTCTTC	CASSLVGRPLNEQFF	NA	TRBV28	TRBJ2-1	NA
TGTGCCAGCAGCTTACGGCCCGGGACAGTAAGCTCCTACGAGCAGTACTTC	CASSLRPGTVSSYEQYF	TRBD1	TRBV7-6	TRBJ2-7	NA
TGTGCCAGCAGTGGAGATACTAATGAAAAACTGTTTTTT	CASSGDTNEKLFF	NA	TRBV2	TRBJ1-4	NA
TGTGCCAGCAGCTTGTTGGAGACCCAGTACTTC	CASSLLETQYF	NA	TRBV5-6	TRBJ2-5	NA
TGTGCCAGCAGCTCAACAGGGGAGGCTGAAGCTTTCTTT	CASSSTGEAEAFF	TRBD1	TRBV7-8	TRBJ1-1	NA
TGTGCCAGCAGCTCCCCTAGATGCCCTAACTATGGCTACACCTTC	CASSSPRCPNYGYTF	NA	TRBV7-6	TRBJ1-2	NA
TGTGCCAGCTCGGACTCAGCCACCGGGGAGCTGTTTTTT	CASSDSATGELFF	NA	TRBV18	TRBJ2-2	medium-sized
TGTGCCAGCAGCTTAGTTAGGACCCTGGAGGTGGAGGGTGACGAGCAGTACTTC	CASSLVRTLEVEGDEQYF	NA	TRBV7-9	TRBJ2-7	NA
TGCGCCAGCAGCCAAGGTGAGCGGGTCACAGATACGCAGTATTTT	CASSQGERVTDTQYF	NA	TRBV4-1	TRBJ2-3	NA
TGTGCCAGTAGTTTAGCGCAGCGTGATGAGCAGTTCTTC	CASSLAQRDEQFF	NA	TRBV19	TRBJ2-1	NA
TGTGCCTGGAGTGCCCAGACAGGGGGAGGCTATGGCTACACCTTC	CAWSAQTGGGYGYTF	TRBD1	TRBV30	TRBJ1-2	NA
TGCGCCAGCAGCCAAGGGAACAGGGCGTATAATTCACCCCTCCACTTT	CASSQGNRAYNSPLHF	NA	TRBV4-1	TRBJ1-6	NA
TGCAGCGCGGACGCCCAGGGTGAGCAGTTCTTC	CSADAQGEQFF	NA	TRBV29-1	TRBJ2-1	NA
TGCAGTGCTAGGGACGGGGATGAAGCTTTCTTT	CSARDGDEAFF	NA	TRBV20-1	TRBJ1-1	NA
TGTGCCAGCAGTTTAGAATGGGGTACTGAAGCTTTCTTT	CASSLEWGTEAFF	NA	TRBV7-8	TRBJ1-1	NA
TGTGCCAGCAGCTTTAGCGGGAGCTCCTACAATGAGCAGTTCTTC	CASSFSGSSYNEQFF	TRBD2	TRBV7-2	TRBJ2-1	NA
TGTGCCAGCAGCACGGACAGGGGGAACACTGAAGCTTTCTTT	CASSTDRGNTEAFF	TRBD1	TRBV7-9	TRBJ1-1	NA
TGTGCCAGCAGTGCCCCTCAGGGACCCACTGAAGCTTTCTTT	CASSAPQGPTEAFF	NA	TRBV28	TRBJ1-1	NA
TGTGCCAGCAGTTTATCGGTTGTAGGGCCAAACATTCAGTACTTC	CASSLSVVGPNIQYF	NA	TRBV28	TRBJ2-4	once
TGTGCCAGCAGCCTTCGAGGGAACACTGAAGCTTTCTTT	CASSLRGNTEAFF	NA	TRBV6-5	TRBJ1-1	few
TGTGCCAGCAGCTTAGGGACCGGCGGGGGCTACACCTTC	CASSLGTGGGYTF	NA	TRBV7-9	TRBJ1-2	NA
TGTGCCTGGACCCTGCCAGGCTCCCTGGGGGAGACCCAGTACTTC	CAWTLPGSLGETQYF	NA	TRBV30	TRBJ2-5	NA
TGTGCCAGCAGTTCTACAGGGGGCTATCAGCCCCAGCATTTT	CASSSTGGYQPQHF	TRBD1	TRBV27	TRBJ1-5	NA
TGTGCCAGTAGTCCGAAAAAGGGGAGGAAGGAAAAACTGTTTTTT	CASSPKKGRKEKLFF	NA	TRBV19	TRBJ1-4	NA
TGTGCCAGCAGCGCTGGGACTGAAAAACTGTTTTTT	CASSAGTEKLFF	NA	TRBV21-1	TRBJ1-4	NA
TGCGCCAGCAGCAGTCTAGGGGGATACTCCTACGAGCAGTACTTC	CASSSLGGYSYEQYF	NA	TRBV5-1	TRBJ2-7	NA
TGTGCCTCGAATCGACTCCGGAACACTGAAGCTTTCTTT	CASNRLRNTEAFF	NA	TRBV30	TRBJ1-1	NA
TGTGCCAGCAGCTCCACAGGGTTAGTCACTGAAGCTTTCTTT	CASSSTGLVTEAFF	NA	TRBV9	TRBJ1-1	NA
TGTGCCAGCAGGGCTGGGACTGGGATCTACGAGCAGTACTTC	CASRAGTGIYEQYF	NA	TRBV6-1	TRBJ2-7	NA
TGTGCCAGCAGTGAAAGGGACAGGGGATCTGGAAACACCATATATTTT	CASSERDRGSGNTIYF	TRBD1	TRBV6-1	TRBJ1-3	NA
TGTGCCAGCTTGGCCGGGGACATAGTGGTTACGCAGTATTTT	CASLAGDIVVTQYF	NA	TRBV2	TRBJ2-3	NA
TGTGCCAGCAGCTTAGGCGAGAACACCATATATTTT	CASSLGENTIYF	NA	TRBV7-9	TRBJ1-3	NA
TGTGCCTGGAGTGTCGGGGCTAGCAATCAGCCCCAGCATTTT	CAWSVGASNQPQHF	NA	TRBV30	TRBJ1-5	NA
TGTGCCAGCAGTTTATTGCGGGGGGACAGGGGGCTCTATGGCTACACCTTC	CASSLLRGDRGLYGYTF	TRBD1	TRBV27	TRBJ1-2	NA
TGTGCCAGCGGTAGTTACCAAGAGACCCAGTACTTC	CASGSYQETQYF	NA	TRBV27	TRBJ2-5	few